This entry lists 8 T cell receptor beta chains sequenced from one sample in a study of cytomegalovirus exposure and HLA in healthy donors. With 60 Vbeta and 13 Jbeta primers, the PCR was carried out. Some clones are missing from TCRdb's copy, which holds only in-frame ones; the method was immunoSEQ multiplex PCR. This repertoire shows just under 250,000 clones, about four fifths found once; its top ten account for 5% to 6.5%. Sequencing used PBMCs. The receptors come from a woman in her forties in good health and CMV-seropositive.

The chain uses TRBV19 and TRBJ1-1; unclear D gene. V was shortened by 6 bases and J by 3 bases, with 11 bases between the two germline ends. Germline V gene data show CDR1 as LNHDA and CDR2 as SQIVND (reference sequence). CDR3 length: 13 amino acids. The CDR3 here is CASSVSGDTEAFF. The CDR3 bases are TGTGCCAGTAGCGTTTCGGGAGACACTGAAGCTTTCTTT.

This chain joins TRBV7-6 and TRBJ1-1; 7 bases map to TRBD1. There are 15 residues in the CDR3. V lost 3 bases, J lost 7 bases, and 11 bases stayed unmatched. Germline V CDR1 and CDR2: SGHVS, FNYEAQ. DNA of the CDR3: TGTGCCAGCAGCTTTAGACAGGGCGGGTCCTATGAAGCTTTCTTT. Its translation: CASSFRQGGSYEAFF.

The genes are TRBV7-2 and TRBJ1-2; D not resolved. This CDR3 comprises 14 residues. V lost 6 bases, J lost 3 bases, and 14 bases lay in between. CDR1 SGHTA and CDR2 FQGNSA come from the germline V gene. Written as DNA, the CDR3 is TGTGCCAGCAGGTCCGGCGGGGTAGACTATGGCTACACCTTC. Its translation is CASRSGGVDYGYTF.

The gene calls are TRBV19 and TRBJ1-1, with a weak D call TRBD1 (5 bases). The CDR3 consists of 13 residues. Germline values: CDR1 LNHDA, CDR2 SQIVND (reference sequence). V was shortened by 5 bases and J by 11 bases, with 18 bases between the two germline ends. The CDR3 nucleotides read TGTGCCAGTAGTCGGGGGGGGATTCCGAGGGCTTTCTTT. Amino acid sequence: CASSRGGIPRAFF.

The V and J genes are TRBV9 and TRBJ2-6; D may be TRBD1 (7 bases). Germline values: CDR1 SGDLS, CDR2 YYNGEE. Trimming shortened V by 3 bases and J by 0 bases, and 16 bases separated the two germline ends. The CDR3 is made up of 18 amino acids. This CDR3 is CASSGGGGGSSGANVLTF. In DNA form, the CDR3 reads TGTGCCAGCAGCGGTGGAGGGGGCGGTTCCTCTGGGGCCAACGTCCTGACTTTC.

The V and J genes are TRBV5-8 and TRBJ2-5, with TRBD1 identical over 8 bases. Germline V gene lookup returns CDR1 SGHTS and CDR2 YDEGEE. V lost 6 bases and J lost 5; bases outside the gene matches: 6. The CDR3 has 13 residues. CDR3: CASTTRGRETQYF. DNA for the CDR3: TGTGCCAGCACTACCAGGGGGCGTGAGACCCAGTACTTC.

CDR3 DNA: TGTGCCAGCAGCGCCCCTGGGGGACTGGGGTACGAGCAGTACTTC. It encodes CASSAPGGLGYEQYF. The rearrangement joins TRBV21-1 to TRBJ2-5; the table gives TRBD2 as D, unverified against the DNA. The J call may be incorrect, as the DNA end agrees better with TRBJ2-7. TRBV21-1 constitutes a pseudogene. The CDR3 loop spans 15 amino acids.

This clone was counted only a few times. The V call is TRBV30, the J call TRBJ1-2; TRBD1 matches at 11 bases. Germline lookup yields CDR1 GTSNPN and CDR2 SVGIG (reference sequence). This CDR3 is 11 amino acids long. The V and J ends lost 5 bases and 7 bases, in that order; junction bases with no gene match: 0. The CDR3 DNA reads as TGTGCCTGGGGGACAGGGGGTGGCTACACCTTC. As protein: CAWGTGGGYTF. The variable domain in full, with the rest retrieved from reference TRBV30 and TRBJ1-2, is SQTIHQWPATLVQPVGSPLSLECTVEGTSNPNLYWYRQAAGRGLQLLFYSVGIGQISSEVPQNLSASRPQDRQFILSSKKLLLSDSGFYLCAWGTGGGYTFGSGTRLTVV.